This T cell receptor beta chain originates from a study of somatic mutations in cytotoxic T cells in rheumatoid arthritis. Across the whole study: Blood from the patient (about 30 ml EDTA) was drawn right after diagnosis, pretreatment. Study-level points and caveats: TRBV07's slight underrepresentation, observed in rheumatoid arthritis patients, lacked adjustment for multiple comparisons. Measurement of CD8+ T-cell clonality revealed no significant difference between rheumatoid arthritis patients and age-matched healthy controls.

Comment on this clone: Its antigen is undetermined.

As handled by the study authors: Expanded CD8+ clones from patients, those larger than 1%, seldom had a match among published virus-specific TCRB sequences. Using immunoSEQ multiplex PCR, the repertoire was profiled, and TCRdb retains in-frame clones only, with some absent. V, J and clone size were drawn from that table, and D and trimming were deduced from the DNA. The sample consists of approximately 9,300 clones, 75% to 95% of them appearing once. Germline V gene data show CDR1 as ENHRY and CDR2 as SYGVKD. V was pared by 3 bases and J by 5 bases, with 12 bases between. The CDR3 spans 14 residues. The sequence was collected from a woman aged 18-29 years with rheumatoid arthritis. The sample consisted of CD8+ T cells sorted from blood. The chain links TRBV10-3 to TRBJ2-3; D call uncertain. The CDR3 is CAISDPGAGDTQYF. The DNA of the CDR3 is TGTGCCATCAGTGACCCCGGAGCTGGAGATACGCAGTATTTT.